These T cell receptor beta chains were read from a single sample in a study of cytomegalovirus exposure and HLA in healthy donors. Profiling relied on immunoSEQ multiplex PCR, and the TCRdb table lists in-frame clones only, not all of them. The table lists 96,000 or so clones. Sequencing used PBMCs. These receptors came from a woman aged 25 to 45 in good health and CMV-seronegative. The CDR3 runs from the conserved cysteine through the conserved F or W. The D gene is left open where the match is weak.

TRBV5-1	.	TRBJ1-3	TGCGCCAGCAGCTTGGCGGGACACTATGGAAACACCATATATTTT	CASSLAGHYGNTIYF
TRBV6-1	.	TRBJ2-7	TGTGCCAGCAATCCTCAAGCGGGCGGAGCCTACGAGCAGTACTTC	CASNPQAGGAYEQYF
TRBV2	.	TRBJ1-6	TGTGCGAGCATGGGAACAGGGTTTTCACCCCTCCACTTT	CASMGTGFSPLHF
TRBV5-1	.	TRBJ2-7	TGCGCCAGCAGCAAGTTATACGGGGACAAAGGGTCCCACGAGCAGTACTTC	CASSKLYGDKGSHEQYF
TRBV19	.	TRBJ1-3	TGTGCCAGTAGTGGAAGCACGGGGGGAAACACCATATATTTT	CASSGSTGGNTIYF
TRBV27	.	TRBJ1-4	TGTGCCAGCAGTGTTTTGTCCGGACAGAATGAAAAACTGTTTTTT	CASSVLSGQNEKLFF
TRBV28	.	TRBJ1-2	TGTGCCAGCAGTTTAGCGCAGGGTTTCTATGGCTACACCTTC	CASSLAQGFYGYTF
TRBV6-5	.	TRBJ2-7	TGTGCCAGCCCACGTTTCTTCAGGCCCGGAAACGAGCAGTACTTC	CASPRFFRPGNEQYF
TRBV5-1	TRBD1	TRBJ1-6	TGCGCCAGCAGCGCCCGGGACAGGGCCCAGTCACCCCTCCACTTT	CASSARDRAQSPLHF
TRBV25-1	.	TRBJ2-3	TGTGCCAGCAGTGAATATTCCCTCACAGATACGCAGTATTTT	CASSEYSLTDTQYF
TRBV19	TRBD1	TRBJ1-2	TGCGCCAGTAGTACGGGACAGGGGAGCTATGGCTACACCTTC	CASSTGQGSYGYTF
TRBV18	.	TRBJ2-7	TGTGCCAGCTCACCAATCCCGTCCTCTGGGGGCGGGAGTACCTACGAGCAGTACTTC	CASSPIPSSGGGSTYEQYF
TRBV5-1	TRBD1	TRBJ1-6	TGCGCCAGCAGCCTCCGACTCGACAGGGATTCACCCCTCCACTTT	CASSLRLDRDSPLHF
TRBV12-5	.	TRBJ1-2	TGTGCTAGTGGTTTCGGGGAAGGGGGCTATGGCTACACCTTC	CASGFGEGGYGYTF
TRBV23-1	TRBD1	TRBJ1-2	TGCGCCAGCAGTCAATCCCGGGACAGCTATGGCTACACCTTC	CASSQSRDSYGYTF
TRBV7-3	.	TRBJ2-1	TGTGCCAGCAGCCGTGGCGGGTACAATGAGCAGTTCTTC	CASSRGGYNEQFF
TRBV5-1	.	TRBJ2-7	TGCGCCAGCGGTCTGCGGGACTCCTACGAGCAGTACTTC	CASGLRDSYEQYF
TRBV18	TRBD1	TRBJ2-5	TGTGCCAGCGCGCGACAGGGCGGGGAGACCCAGTACTTC	CASARQGGETQYF
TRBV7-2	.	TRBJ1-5	TGTGCCAGCAGCTTAGGCCCTGCGACATCGAATCAGCCCCAGCATTTT	CASSLGPATSNQPQHF
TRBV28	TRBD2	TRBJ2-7	TGTGCCAGCAGTTTACAGACTAGCGGGACCGCCTACGAGCAGTACTTC	CASSLQTSGTAYEQYF
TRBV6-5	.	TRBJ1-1	TGTGCCAGCAGTTACGCGGCGGCTAACACTGAAGCTTTCTTT	CASSYAAANTEAFF
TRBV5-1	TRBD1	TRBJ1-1	TGCGCCAGCAGCCTGACCCAGGGGGGCACTGAAGCTTTCTTT	CASSLTQGGTEAFF
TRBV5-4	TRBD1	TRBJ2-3	TGTGCCAGCAGACACCGACAGGGGCAACTTACTAGCACAGATACGCAGTATTTT	CASRHRQGQLTSTDTQYF
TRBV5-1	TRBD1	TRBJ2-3	TGCGCCAGCAGCCTTGGGGGGACAGGGGGCTCAGATACGCAGTATTTT	CASSLGGTGGSDTQYF
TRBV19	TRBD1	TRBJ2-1	TGTGCCAGTAGTATTTATGGGTTTCGACAGGGGGCGCCGATACTCAATGAGCAGTTCTTC	CASSIYGFRQGAPILNEQFF
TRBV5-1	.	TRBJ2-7	TGCGCCAGCAGCTTTGAGTACGAGCAGTACTTC	CASSFEYEQYF
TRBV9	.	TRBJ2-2	TGTGCCAGCAAGACGGGGATAAACACCGGGGAGCTGTTTTTT	CASKTGINTGELFF
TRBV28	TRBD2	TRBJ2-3	TGTGCCAGCAGTTCCACCGTATCGGGGGGAGATACGCAGTATTTT	CASSSTVSGGDTQYF
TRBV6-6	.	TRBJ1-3	TGTGCCAGCAGTTGGCCCGTCGGTTCGGGGGACGACACCATATATTTT	CASSWPVGSGDDTIYF
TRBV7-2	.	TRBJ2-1	TGTGCCAGCAGCCCGGACATCACCCGGCGCTATGAGCAGTTCTTC	CASSPDITRRYEQFF
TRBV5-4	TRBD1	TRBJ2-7	TGTGCCAGCAGCTTGGGAACAGGGGTGACCTACGAGCAGTACTTC	CASSLGTGVTYEQYF
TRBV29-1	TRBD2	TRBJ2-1	TGCAGCGTTGAACTAGCGGAAACTTTCTCCTACAATGAGCAGTTCTTC	CSVELAETFSYNEQFF
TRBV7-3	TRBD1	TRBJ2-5	TGTGCCAGCAGCCCTCCGGGACAGGGACGGACCCAGTACTTC	CASSPPGQGRTQYF
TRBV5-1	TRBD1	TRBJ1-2	TGCGCCAGCAGCTCGCCATTGGGACAGGGAGATGATGGCTACACCTTC	CASSSPLGQGDDGYTF
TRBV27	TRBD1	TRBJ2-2	TGTGCCAGCAGTGCTACAGGGGCCCTAACCGGGGAGCTGTTTTTT	CASSATGALTGELFF
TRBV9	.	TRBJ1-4	TGTGCCAGCAGCGCCAGGTCTTGGGAAAAACTGTTTTTT	CASSARSWEKLFF
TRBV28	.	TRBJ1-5	TGTGCCAGCAGTTCCCCTCGGAGGGGGGGGGATCAGCCCCAGCATTTT	CASSSPRRGGDQPQHF
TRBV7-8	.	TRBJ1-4	TGTGCCAGCAGCGTGTGGAGGGGCTTAGGTGAAAAACTGTTTTTT	CASSVWRGLGEKLFF